The source of this T cell receptor (beta chain) is a study of monozygotic twins with cystic fibrosis (dated by TCRdb to the early 2020s). Some background on the complete study: Barcoded libraries were prepared from approximately 2.9 micrograms of fragmented DNA with approximately 15 PCR cycles. To gauge how much genetics shapes V and J gene usage, the researchers compared TCR beta repertoires both within and across 16 monozygotic twin pairs who have cystic fibrosis. Ten female and six male twin pairs, aged roughly 2.0 to 40 years (median about 9.4 years) and mostly children and adolescents, were included in the cohort. On the day of blood sampling, twins were ranked among over a thousand cohort participants for weight-for-height and for FEVPerc (FEV1 disease centile). Data for three of the twin pairs had already been reported earlier in a different context.

Cut back by 1 base and 2 bases, the V and J ends lie 8 bases apart. From the germline V gene, CDR1 is LGHNA and CDR2 is YNFKEQ. The cysteine opens and the phenylalanine closes a CDR3 of 14 amino acids. Here the CDR3 DNA is all that survives: 42 bases in frame from base 1. Following the manufacturer's instructions, TCR beta CDR3 regions were amplified by multiplex PCR with the immunoSEQ immune profiling system. An Illumina NextSeq system was used to carry out the sequencing. Processing in the source paper ran as follows. Sequence data were processed on the immunoSEQ Analyzer platform, and clonality was calculated as the square root of Simpson's index of productive rearrangements. Similarity in V and J usage was measured by Jensen-Shannon distance, and OLGA was used to compute CDR3 generation probabilities. The researchers looked up shared CDR3 sequences in the immuneACCESS database (August 2020) and in VDJdb (December 2020). TCRdb mirrors the immuneACCESS table, restricted to in-frame sequences. Some clones are absent from its copies; in checked studies, under half trace to an unresolved V gene, and the reason for the others is unknown. The V and J calls and clone size were taken over from that table, and D and trimming were inferred from the DNA. The sample data list 30,000 or so clones, and roughly 90% of these were observed just once. The top ten clonotypes cover roughly 0.89% of the sample.

The twin pairs came from the European Cystic Fibrosis Twin and Sibling Study Cohort, a cohort that recruited patients from approximately 160 CF clinics across 14 European countries. Both zygosity and CFTR genotype were checked in-house, and zygosity was tested with multiplex PCR across nine short tandem repeat loci. Peripheral blood was sampled from each twin, and clinical parameters were recorded on the day of blood sampling. Genomic DNA was isolated from peripheral blood cells with phenol/chloroform and kept in TE buffer at 4 degrees C. Paper-wide results and their limitations: V gene usage was most similar to the co-twin in 13 of 16 pairs, and J usage was most similar to the co-twin in 8 of 16 pairs, which suggests genetic constraints. Significantly higher nucleotide-identical clonotype sharing was observed within monozygotic CF twin pairs than between unrelated CF individuals (P = 0.000026, Mann-Whitney). Simpson clonality was generally low (median around 0.0095), suggesting a naive-dominated repertoire, with higher clonality in the most severely affected patients. The cohort was small, and the number of shared CDR3s showed no association with age, concordance or disease severity.

In regard to this clone: What this receptor recognizes is not known. Base-call qualities are not available, and no considerably larger clone is one nucleotide away.

The material sequenced was blood. The chain couples TRBV4-2 to TRBJ2-5, and the D gene may be TRBD2, 6 bases matching. The receptor was derived from a girl between 2 and 10 years old with cystic fibrosis. The DNA reads TGTGCCAGCAGCCAAGGTGGGGGGCAAGAGACCCAGTACTTC. Its amino acids are CASSQGGGQETQYF.